These 7 T cell receptor beta chains were sequenced from one sample in a study of shared clonotypes between healthy human individuals. CD45RO negativity and positive selection for CCR7 defined naive CD8 cells, a population that excluded terminally differentiated effector memory CD45RA+ cells. Here immunoSEQ multiplex PCR was the method, and the copy in TCRdb shows in-frame clones only, minus some. The table lists 2 million to 2.5 million clones, about 92% of them singletons, with more than 1.5% in the top ten. Sequencing used naive CD8+ T cells from PBMCs. Source of these receptors: a man aged 18-30 years in good health. Some clones in this sample may be carry-over from other donors' samples.

The rearrangement links TRBV6-1 to TRBJ1-1, with D perhaps matching TRBD1 (5 bases). V was shortened by 7 bases and J by 11 bases, with 23 bases between the two germline ends. Germline V gene data show CDR1 as MNHNS and CDR2 as SASEGT. There are 14 residues in the CDR3. CDR3 DNA sequence: TGTGCCAGCACCAAGGGGACGGTCGCCGGTGGTGCTTTCTTT. This codes for CASTKGTVAGGAFF.

The chain recombines TRBV7-9 with TRBJ2-6; D may be TRBD1 (5 bases). CDR1 and CDR2 from the germline V gene are SEHNR and FQNEAQ (reference sequence). This CDR3 has 16 residues. V was trimmed by 11 bases and J by 0 bases, leaving 17 bases between them. The CDR3 DNA reads as TGTGCCCCAAGACAGATTAAAAGCTCTGGGGCCAACGTCCTGACTTTC. Translated, it gives CAPRQIKSSGANVLTF.

The chain's CDR3 is CASSAQVATNEKLFF. The CDR3 DNA sequence: TGCGCCAGCAGCGCCCAGGTTGCAACTAATGAAAAACTGTTTTTT. The rearrangement links TRBV4-3 to TRBJ1-4; no definite D call. This CDR3 comprises 15 residues. The germline gives CDR1 LGHNA, CDR2 YSLEER. Trimming removed 5 bases from V and 0 bases from J, with 10 bases in between.

This clone is a singleton in its sample. The chain carries TRBV7-8 and TRBJ1-2; 7 bases are shared with TRBD1. The CDR3 is 15 amino acids. J gave up 4 bases and V 1 base, and 6 bases lay outside the gene matches. Germline V gene sequence: CDR1 SGHVS, CDR2 FQNEAQ. The CDR3 region has the DNA TGTGCCAGCAGCTTAGAAGGGGGCTTGGGCTATGGCTACACCTTC. Protein: CASSLEGGLGYGYTF.

The CDR3 sequence is CASSFQPGDTIYF. The CDR3 DNA sequence: TGTGCCAGCAGCTTTCAGCCCGGAGACACCATATATTTT. The rearrangement links TRBV5-6 to TRBJ1-3; D is undetermined. This CDR3 is 13 amino acids long. Germline CDR1 and CDR2: SGHDT and YYEEEE. The V gene lost 2 bases and the J gene lost 8 bases, with 11 bases spanning the gap.

V gene TRBV7-9 combines with J gene TRBJ2-5; D not certain. The CDR3 contains 13 residues. V was clipped by 5 bases and J by 4 bases, with 11 bases between them. Germline V gene data show CDR1 as SEHNR and CDR2 as FQNEAQ (reference sequence). The CDR3 coding sequence is TGTGCCAGCAGCACCCCCGTCGGAGAGACCCAGTACTTC. Translated, it gives CASSTPVGETQYF.

The chain couples TRBV29-1 to TRBJ2-1; 12 bases fit TRBD2. J gave up 5 bases and V 6 bases, and 8 bases lay outside the gene matches. The CDR3 length is 15 residues. Looked up from germline, CDR1 is SQVTM and CDR2 is ANQGSEA. CDR3 in amino acids: CSVTRTSGTNNEQFF. CDR3 bases: TGCAGCGTGACACGGACTAGCGGGACTAACAATGAGCAGTTCTTC.